Each of the 20 T cell receptor beta chains below was sequenced from the same sample in a study of shared T cell receptors in the human thymus (dated by TCRdb to about 2021). Libraries were made using the immunoSEQ multiplex PCR assay. The table comes from immuneACCESS by way of TCRdb, which keeps in-frame sequences with V and J called. Part of the clones is missing from these tables; in studies checked, under half for an unresolved V gene and the rest for unknown reasons. For this sample the table gives under 450,000 clones, of which about 95% were detected only once. Together, the top ten hold around 0.019% of the sample. The sequenced sample consisted of thymocytes. These receptors were taken from a human donor.

J is TRBJ1-2 and V is TRBV6-1, with 9 positions matching TRBD1. This CDR3 contains 15 residues. After removal of 6 bases from V and 8 bases from J, the junction contained 13 bases not matched to a gene. The germline V gene has CDR1 MNHNS and CDR2 SASEGT. In DNA form, the CDR3 reads TGTGCCAGCAGCGACCAGGGACAGGGACTCTGGGGCTACACCTTC. Translation: CASSDQGQGLWGYTF.

This clone was found once. The chain carries TRBV14 and TRBJ2-7; 8 bases align to TRBD1. The germline V gene encodes CDR1 SGHDN and CDR2 FVKESK. Trimming cost V 1 base and J 4 bases; bases outside gene matches: 15. The CDR3 is made up of 18 amino acids. This CDR3 is CASSQGSPRDRTSYEQYF. DNA of the CDR3: TGTGCCAGCAGCCAAGGGAGCCCCCGGGACAGGACCTCTTACGAGCAGTACTTC.

The chain links TRBV29-1 to TRBJ1-1; D gene ambiguous. The germline V gene has CDR1 SQVTM and CDR2 ANQGSEA. V lost 6 bases to trimming and J lost 3 bases, with 17 bases between them. The CDR3 totals 14 residues. The CDR3 nucleotides read TGCAGCGTGTCCCCCGAAGGCGAGCACACTGAAGCTTTCTTT. As protein: CSVSPEGEHTEAFF.

The chain recombines TRBV6-1 with TRBJ2-7; 10 bases line up with TRBD2. V lost 3 bases, J lost 3 bases, and 20 bases stayed unmatched. Germline values: CDR1 MNHNS, CDR2 SASEGT. This CDR3 spans 20 amino acids. The CDR3 loop is CASSDRGLALAGDIFYEQYF. CDR3 bases: TGTGCCAGCAGTGACAGGGGGTTGGCGCTAGCGGGAGACATATTCTACGAGCAGTACTTC.

CDR3 in DNA: TGTGCCAGCAGCCAAGTCGGGCGAGCGGGACCACTCTCCGGGGATGAGCAGTTCTTC. As protein: CASSQVGRAGPLSGDEQFF. The chain links TRBV14 to TRBJ2-1; 7 bases map to TRBD2. Germline-derived CDR1 and CDR2 are SGHDN and FVKESK. CDR3 length: 19 residues. After removal of 1 base from V and 8 bases from J, the junction contained 20 bases not matched to a gene.

This rearrangement joins TRBV6-1 to TRBJ2-1; 7 positions agree with TRBD2. The CDR3 loop spans 15 amino acids. V was pared by 6 bases and J by 8 bases, with 13 bases of the junction left unmatched. The germline V gene encodes CDR1 MNHNS and CDR2 SASEGT. CDR3 DNA: TGTGCCAGCAGAGTGGGACTACCCCCCAGCGATGAGCAGTTCTTC. It codes for CASRVGLPPSDEQFF.

This chain uses TRBV10-3 with TRBJ1-1; TRBD1 matches 7 bases. Trimming cost V 3 bases and J 0 bases; bases outside gene matches: 10. The CDR3 is made up of 17 amino acids. CDR1 and CDR2 (germline): ENHRY, SYGVKD. CDR3 bases: TGTGCCATCAGTGATTGGAGGGGGCGATACATGAACACTGAAGCTTTCTTT. This codes for CAISDWRGRYMNTEAFF.

CDR3 in amino acids: CASRFPGRGRGANVLTF. The DNA for the CDR3 is TGTGCCAGCCGGTTCCCTGGACGGGGAAGGGGGGCCAACGTCCTGACTTTC. V is TRBV11-2 and J is TRBJ2-6, with a weak D call TRBD2 (5 bases). The CDR3 length is 17 residues. Trimming removed 8 bases from V and 4 bases from J, with 21 bases in between. Per germline, CDR1 SGHAT and CDR2 FQNNGV.

The genes are TRBV9 and TRBJ2-7; perhaps TRBD2 as D (6 bases). This CDR3 contains 14 residues. With 3 bases removed from V and 2 bases from J, the gap between germline ends came to 12 bases. Per the germline V gene, CDR1 is SGDLS and CDR2 is YYNGEE. This CDR3 reads CASSGSGATYEQYF. The CDR3, as DNA: TGTGCCAGCAGCGGTAGCGGCGCCACCTACGAGCAGTACTTC.

The V and J genes are TRBV27 and TRBJ2-5; TRBD1 aligns across 9 bases. The CDR3 is made up of 16 amino acids. Germline values: CDR1 MNHEY, CDR2 SMNVEV (reference sequence). V shed 6 bases and J 4 bases; nucleotides not matched to a gene: 12. As DNA, the CDR3 is TGTGCCAGCAGCCCTTGGACAGGGGCTAGAGGAGAGACCCAGTACTTC. It codes for CASSPWTGARGETQYF.

The chain joins TRBV18 to TRBJ2-5; 9 bases align to TRBD2. Germline CDR1 reads KGHSH; CDR2 reads LQKENI. The ends lost 6 bases at V and 4 bases at J; junction bases unmatched: 24. The length of the CDR3 is 20 residues. The CDR3 DNA reads TGTGCCAGCTCGCCCCCCCGGTTAATAGCGGGAGTAACGGAGGGAGAGACCCAGTACTTC. It translates to CASSPPRLIAGVTEGETQYF.

V gene TRBV30 combines with J gene TRBJ1-1; 11 nucleotides line up with TRBD1. Germline V lookup: CDR1 GTSNPN, CDR2 SVGIG (reference sequence). The CDR3 loop spans 17 amino acids. V gave up 3 bases and J gave up 4 bases; unmatched junction bases: 13. The CDR3 DNA is TGTGCCTGGAGACATCCGGGACAGGGGGGGAAGGGCACTGAAGCTTTCTTT. As protein: CAWRHPGQGGKGTEAFF.

The V and J genes are TRBV27 and TRBJ2-7; D tentatively fits TRBD1 or TRBD2 (5 bases each). V lost 2 bases, J lost 4 bases, and 12 bases lay in between. Germline CDR1 MNHEY, CDR2 SMNVEV (reference sequence). The CDR3 contains 14 residues. The CDR3 DNA reads TGTGCCAGCAGTTTAGGGACCGCATGGTACGAGCAGTACTTC. This gives the protein CASSLGTAWYEQYF.

The chain carries TRBV27 and TRBJ2-7, with TRBD1 matching 9 bases. The CDR3 totals 16 residues. Germline V gene data show CDR1 as MNHEY and CDR2 as SMNVEV (reference sequence). After removal of 6 bases from V and 0 bases from J, the junction contained 9 bases not matched to a gene. As DNA, the CDR3 is TGTGCCAGCAGAACCGGTAGACAGGGGGGCTCCTACGAGCAGTACTTC. It specifies CASRTGRQGGSYEQYF.

The V and J genes are TRBV4-3 and TRBJ2-7; D is undetermined. Germline V CDR1 and CDR2: LGHNA, YSLEER. The ends were cut back, 4 bases at V and 6 bases at J, with 16 bases in the middle. This CDR3 is built from 14 residues. For the CDR3, the DNA is TGCGCCAGCAGCCTCCAGGTCCCCCCTTCCGAGCAGTACTTC. It specifies CASSLQVPPSEQYF.

V usage is TRBV7-3 and J usage is TRBJ2-1; 11 bases map to TRBD2. In germline, CDR1 is SGHTA, CDR2 FQGTGA. The CDR3 runs 16 residues. V was clipped by 5 bases and J by 4 bases; unmatched bases: 7. CDR3 DNA sequence: TGTGCCAGCAGCCTTGGGACTAGCGGAGTTTACAATGAGCAGTTCTTC. This codes for CASSLGTSGVYNEQFF.

The genes are TRBV28 and TRBJ2-6; 7 nucleotides align to TRBD1. CDR3 length equals 14 residues. From germline, CDR1 is MDHEN and CDR2 SYDVKM. V shed 6 bases and J 1 base; nucleotides not matched to a gene: 0. In DNA form, the CDR3 reads TGTGCCAGCAGGACAGGGTCTGGGGCCAACGTCCTGACTTTC. Translating it yields CASRTGSGANVLTF.

The V gene is TRBV19, the J gene TRBJ2-1; weak D call: TRBD2 (7 bases). CDR3 length equals 13 residues. From germline, CDR1 is LNHDA and CDR2 SQIVND (reference sequence). V lost 6 bases and J 6 bases, leaving 12 bases between the germline ends. This CDR3 is CASRQGLSNEQFF. The CDR3 nucleotides are TGTGCCAGTAGACAGGGACTATCCAATGAGCAGTTCTTC.

The chain has TRBV7-7 and TRBJ2-5; D gene ambiguous. CDR3 size: 15 residues. V lost 1 base, J lost 2 bases, and 11 bases lay in between. The germline V gene has CDR1 SSHAT and CDR2 FNYEAQ (reference sequence). CDR3 sequence (DNA): TGTGCCAGCAGCTTAGGAGACGGGTCTCAAGAGACCCAGTACTTC. Protein product: CASSLGDGSQETQYF.

The gene calls are TRBV5-8 and TRBJ2-7, with 11 bases that match TRBD2. Germline CDR1 is SGHTS and CDR2 is YDEGEE. The CDR3 length is 16 residues. The J segment lost 0 bases and the V segment lost 4 bases, leaving 6 bases of the junction unmatched. DNA for the CDR3: TGTGCCAGCAGCCCAGGACTAGCGGGCAACTCCTACGAGCAGTACTTC. Protein product: CASSPGLAGNSYEQYF. Together with reference TRBV5-8 and TRBJ2-7, the CDR3 gives the full variable domain: EAGVTQSPTHLIKTRGQQATLRCSPISGHTSVYWYQQALGLGLQFLLWYDEGEERNRGNFPPRFSGRQFPNYSSELNVNALELEDSALYLCASSPGLAGNSYEQYFGPGTRLTVT.